This note documents a single T cell receptor (beta chain) sequence. Antigen unknown. The sample originates from a study of CD8+CD57+ T cells in acquired aplastic anemia. As for the study in general: DNA from sorted CD4+ and CD8+ cells averaged about 3.2 ug. An average of about 11 million reads for CD4+ cells was obtained from healthy donors. Study conclusions and caveats: Significance was not reached for CD8+ Simpson's diversity between patients and controls.

Germline lookup yields CDR1 SQVTM and CDR2 ANQGSEA. This CDR3 has 12 amino acids. V lost 7 bases to trimming and J lost 2 bases, with 12 bases between them. The template for TCR beta VDJ and CDR3 sequence profiling was genomic DNA. Via MiXCR, TCRdb re-called the reads, giving one row per CDR3 protein. Counted here are approximately 200,000 distinct CDR3 sequences, under 65% occurring once; the ten biggest clones make up about 31%. The rearrangement uses TRBV29-1 and TRBJ2-7; D might be TRBD2 (5 bases). Sequences were obtained from sorted CD4+, CD8+, or CD8+CD57+ T cells (not recorded which) from PBMCs. The sequence was obtained from a human donor in good health. The DNA of the CDR3 is TGCAGCGACCGGAAGAGGGCCTACGAGCAGTACTTC. It codes for CSDRKRAYEQYF.